The T cell receptor beta chain under discussion was sequenced for a study of human T cells and chemical hapten exposure. This clonotype has just a few counts. Each CDR3 protein gets one entry after TCRdb re-called the RACE reads with MiXCR. Of about 160,000 distinct CDR3 sequences listed, 25% to 30% are singletons. Time point noted: patch test 3, about 24 weeks after DPC sensitization. Treatment reported: therapeutic diphenylcyclopropenone sensitization with weekly scalp DPC. This receptor was obtained from a woman under 30 with alopecia areata. Some clones in this sample may be carry-over from other donors' samples. Sequenced material: whole blood, taken in connection with sensitization to the hapten diphenylcyclopropenone (DPC).

The CDR3 bases are TGTGCCAGTAGTATAGTGGCTGTCCCCGGCTACGAGCAGTACTTC. Protein product: CASSIVAVPGYEQYF. The V gene is TRBV19, the J gene TRBJ2-7, with D unclear. Per germline, CDR1 LNHDA and CDR2 SQIVND (reference sequence). The ends were cut back, 1 base at V and 3 bases at J, with 13 bases in the middle. CDR3 length: 15 residues.